The rows below give T cell receptor beta chains drawn from one sample of a study of blood T cell repertoires in COVID-19. TCRdb's copy holds only in-frame clones and misses some; the assay was immunoSEQ multiplex PCR. This table holds over 120,000 clones, roughly 88% found once. The sequenced sample consisted of peripheral blood. All receptors derive from a man in his sixties or seventies with acute or convalescent COVID-19. The CDR3 runs from the conserved cysteine through the conserved F or W.

v_gene,j_gene,CDR3aa
TRBV9,TRBJ2-5,CASSIGLAGGGYQETQYF
TRBV2,TRBJ1-3,CASRGTGTGNTIYF
TRBV5-1,TRBJ1-2,CASSLRGNDGYTF
TRBV7-9,TRBJ2-1,CASSQTSGGLYNEQFF
TRBV25-1,TRBJ2-5,CASSPTGVGGQETQYF
TRBV6-5,TRBJ1-1,CASSWDRWGTEAFF
TRBV7-9,TRBJ1-4,CASRPRTGKTTNEKLFF
TRBV6-1,TRBJ1-1,CASSDGGGNTEAFF
TRBV28,TRBJ1-6,CASSPRRESSPLHF
TRBV28,TRBJ1-1,CASSLPEVIEAFF
TRBV11-2,TRBJ2-1,CASSKTPTSGRGNEQFF
TRBV6-5,TRBJ2-7,CASSYLPGGVTYEQYF
TRBV28,TRBJ1-1,CASSPTGGTAEAFF
TRBV19,TRBJ1-5,CASSPSRDRGSNQPQHF
TRBV2,TRBJ1-2,CASNLDREYGYTF
TRBV9,TRBJ2-1,CASSVEVGQYNEQFF
TRBV5-1,TRBJ2-3,CASSLPSGKGDTQYF
TRBV7-9,TRBJ2-7,CASASWDRGYEQYF